A single sample gave rise to the 9 T cell receptor beta chains below, sequenced in a study of shared clonotypes between healthy human individuals. Profiled with immunoSEQ multiplex PCR; TCRdb holds only in-frame clones, not every one. The repertoire holds about 480,000 clones, approximately 79% seen once, with 10% to 15% in the top ten. Sequences were obtained from PBMCs. These receptors were obtained from a woman between 40 and 50 years old in good health. Some clones in this sample may be carry-over from other donors' samples.

The CDR3 DNA follows: TGTGCCAGTAGTATCGGGCGGGGATCCTACGAGCAGTACTTC. Amino acid sequence: CASSIGRGSYEQYF. The rearrangement joins TRBV19 to TRBJ2-7; D might be TRBD2 (6 bases). V was clipped by 3 bases and J by 1 base, with 10 bases between them. CDR3 length: 14 residues. Germline lookup yields CDR1 LNHDA and CDR2 SQIVND (reference sequence).

The V gene is TRBV2, the J gene TRBJ1-5; D is possibly TRBD1 (5 bases). V was shortened by 7 bases and J by 4 bases, with 17 bases between the two germline ends. The V gene's germline CDR1 is SNHLY and CDR2 FYNNEI. The CDR3 has 15 residues. DNA of the CDR3: TGTGCCAGCATGAAGGAGGTGGGGCGAAATCAGCCCCAGCATTTT. This codes for CASMKEVGRNQPQHF.

The chain recombines TRBV18 with TRBJ2-1; 12 bases agree with TRBD2. This CDR3 is built from 15 residues. J gave up 8 bases and V 5 bases, and 7 bases lay outside the gene matches. The germline V gene has CDR1 KGHSH and CDR2 LQKENI. CDR3 protein: CASSVGLAGPYEQFF. In DNA, the CDR3 is TGTGCCAGCTCAGTAGGACTAGCGGGACCCTATGAGCAGTTCTTC.

This clone was detected a few times. The V gene is TRBV19, the J gene TRBJ2-1, with D possibly TRBD2 on 6 matching bases. V was pared by 6 bases and J by 4 bases, with 7 bases between. The CDR3 loop spans 12 amino acids. Germline values: CDR1 LNHDA, CDR2 SQIVND (reference sequence). CDR3 DNA: TGTGCCAGTAGCGGGGGTTACAATGAGCAGTTCTTC. Its translation: CASSGGYNEQFF.

This chain uses TRBV7-8 with TRBJ2-7; 13 positions match TRBD2. The CDR3 is 16 amino acids. With V trimmed by 4 bases and J by 0 bases, 3 bases remained unmatched. CDR1 is SGHVS and CDR2 is FQNEAQ in the germline V gene. The CDR3 region has the DNA TGTGCCAGCAGCTCTCGGACTAGCGGGAGCTCCTACGAGCAGTACTTC. Protein: CASSSRTSGSSYEQYF.

V gene TRBV19 combines with J gene TRBJ2-1; 9 bases are shared with TRBD2. This CDR3 region has 17 residues. The V segment lost 8 bases and the J segment 9 bases; nucleotides outside the gene matches: 20. Per the germline V gene, CDR1 is LNHDA and CDR2 is SQIVND (reference sequence). CDR3 in amino acids: CASRQGSGTSFLLEQFF. The CDR3 DNA is TGTGCCAGTCGACAAGGCTCCGGGACTAGCTTTCTTCTTGAGCAGTTCTTC.

The rearrangement links TRBV7-9 to TRBJ2-7; the match to TRBD2 covers 11 bases. This CDR3 is built from 16 residues. CDR1 is SEHNR, CDR2 FQNEAQ, per germline (reference sequence). J was trimmed by 5 bases and V by 0 bases; bases with no gene match: 6. CDR3 amino acids: CASSLAHGTSGHEQYF. The CDR3 DNA reads as TGTGCCAGCAGCTTAGCACACGGGACTAGCGGACACGAGCAGTACTTC.

With regard to this clone: A much larger clone sits a single nucleotide away, making a read error possible. CDR3 sequence reads: CASSRQNTGELFF. The CDR3 DNA reads as TGTGCCAGCAGCCGACAGAACACCGGGGAGCTGTTTTTT. V usage is TRBV7-9 and J usage is TRBJ2-2; D remains unclear. Trimming pared 5 bases from V and 1 base from J, leaving 5 bases between. The CDR3 sequence is 13 residues long. Germline-derived CDR1 and CDR2 are SEHNR and FQNEAQ (reference sequence).

The rearrangement uses TRBV7-9 and TRBJ2-2, with TRBD2 identical over 7 bases. Germline CDR1 and CDR2: SEHNR and FQNEAQ (reference sequence). The CDR3 runs 15 residues. V lost 4 bases, J lost 2 bases, and 4 bases stayed unmatched. CDR3 in DNA: TGTGCCAGCAGCTCTCGGGGGGACAACACCGGGGAGCTGTTTTTT. It yields the protein CASSSRGDNTGELFF.